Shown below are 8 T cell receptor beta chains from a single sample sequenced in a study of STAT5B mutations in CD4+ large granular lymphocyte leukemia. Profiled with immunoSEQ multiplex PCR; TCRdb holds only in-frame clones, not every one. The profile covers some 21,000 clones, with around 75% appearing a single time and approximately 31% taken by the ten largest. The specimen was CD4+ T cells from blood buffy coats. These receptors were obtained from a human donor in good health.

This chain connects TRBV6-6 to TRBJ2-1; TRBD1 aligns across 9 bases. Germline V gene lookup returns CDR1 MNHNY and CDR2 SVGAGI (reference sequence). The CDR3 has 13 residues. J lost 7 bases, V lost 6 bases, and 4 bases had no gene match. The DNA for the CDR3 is TGTGCCAGCAGCCGGACAGGGGAAAATGAGCAGTTCTTC. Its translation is CASSRTGENEQFF.

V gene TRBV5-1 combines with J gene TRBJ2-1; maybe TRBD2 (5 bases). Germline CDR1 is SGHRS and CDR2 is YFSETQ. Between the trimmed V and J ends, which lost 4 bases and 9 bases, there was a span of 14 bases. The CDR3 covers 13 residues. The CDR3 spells CASSEAMAGEQFF. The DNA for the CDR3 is TGCGCCAGCAGCGAGGCTATGGCGGGTGAGCAGTTCTTC.

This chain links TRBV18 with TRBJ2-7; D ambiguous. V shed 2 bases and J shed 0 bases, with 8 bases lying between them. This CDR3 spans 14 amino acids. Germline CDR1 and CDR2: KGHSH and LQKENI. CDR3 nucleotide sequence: TGTGCCAGCTCACCAAACCTGGACTCCTACGAGCAGTACTTC. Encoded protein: CASSPNLDSYEQYF.

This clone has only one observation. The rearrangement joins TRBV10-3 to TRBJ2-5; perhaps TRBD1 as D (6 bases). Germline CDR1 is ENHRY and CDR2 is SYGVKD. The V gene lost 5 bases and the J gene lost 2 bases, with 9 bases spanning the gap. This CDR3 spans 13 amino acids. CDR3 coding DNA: TGTGCCATCAGTTGGACAGCGCAAGAGACCCAGTACTTC. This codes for CAISWTAQETQYF.

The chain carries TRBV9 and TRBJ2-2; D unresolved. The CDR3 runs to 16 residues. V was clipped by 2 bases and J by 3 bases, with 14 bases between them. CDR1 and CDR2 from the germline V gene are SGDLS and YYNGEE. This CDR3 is CASSVELSTYTGELFF. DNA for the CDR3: TGTGCCAGCAGCGTGGAGCTCTCCACCTACACCGGGGAGCTGTTTTTT. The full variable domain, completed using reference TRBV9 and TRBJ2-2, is DSGVTQTPKHLITATGQRVTLRCSPRSGDLSVYWYQQSLDQGLQFLIQYYNGEERAKGNILERFSAQQFPDLHSELNLSSLELGDSALYFCASSVELSTYTGELFFGEGSRLTVL.

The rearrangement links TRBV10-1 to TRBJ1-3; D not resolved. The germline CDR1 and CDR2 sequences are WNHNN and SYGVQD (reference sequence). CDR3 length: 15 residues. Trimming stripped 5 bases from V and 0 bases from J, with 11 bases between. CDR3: CASSPGLSSGNTIYF. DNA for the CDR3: TGCGCCAGCAGTCCTGGACTGTCCTCTGGAAACACCATATATTTT.

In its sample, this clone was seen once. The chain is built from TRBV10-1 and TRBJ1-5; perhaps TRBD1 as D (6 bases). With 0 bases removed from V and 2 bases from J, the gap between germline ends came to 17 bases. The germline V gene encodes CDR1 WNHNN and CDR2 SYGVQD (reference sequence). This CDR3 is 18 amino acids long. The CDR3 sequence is CASSESLDRFYGNQPQHF. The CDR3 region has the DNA TGCGCCAGCAGTGAGTCCCTGGACAGATTCTACGGCAATCAGCCCCAGCATTTT.

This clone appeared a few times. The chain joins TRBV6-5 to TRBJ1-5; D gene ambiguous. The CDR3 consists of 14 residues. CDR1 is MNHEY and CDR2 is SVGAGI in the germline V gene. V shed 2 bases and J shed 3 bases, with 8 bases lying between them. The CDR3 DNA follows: TGTGCCAGCAGTTACAGCCCTAACAATCAGCCCCAGCATTTT. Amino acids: CASSYSPNNQPQHF.